This T cell receptor beta chain came from a study of blood T cell repertoires in COVID-19. Patients of the Seattle cohort, enrolled during active infection, were followed longitudinally. Sequencing used immunoSEQ multiplex PCR; TCRdb keeps in-frame clones, though not all of them. The sample has about 150,000 clones, around 89% seen once. The sequenced sample was peripheral blood. The clonotype originates from a man between 18 and 29 years old with COVID-19, enrolled during active disease.

This CDR3 reads CASSLPPGWWGSNQPQHF. In DNA form, the CDR3 reads TGTGCCAGCAGTTTACCCCCCGGCTGGTGGGGCAGCAATCAGCCCCAGCATTTT. The gene calls are TRBV28 and TRBJ1-5; D perhaps matches TRBD1 (5 bases). Germline V gives CDR1 MDHEN, CDR2 SYDVKM. CDR3 length: 18 amino acids. V dropped 2 bases and J dropped 1 base, with 18 bases sitting between them.